This T cell receptor (beta chain) was sequenced for a study of control samples from healthy donors and cancer patients (dated by TCRdb to the early 2020s). The library was prepared using the immunoSEQ multiplex PCR assay. TCRdb retrieved this table from immuneACCESS and kept in-frame rearrangements only. Not all clones are present; in checked studies, unresolved V genes account for under half, and no reason is known for the remainder. Present in this sample are around 110,000 clones, 75% to 90% of which were seen just once. Around 1.1% of the sample rests with the top ten. Per the germline V gene (reference sequence), MNHNY is the CDR1 and SVGAGI is the CDR2. Inclusive of the bounding cysteine and phenylalanine, the CDR3 is 11 residues long. Only the CDR3 portion is preserved as DNA: 33 bases, with reading frame beginning at the first base. V loses 6 bases of germline sequence and J loses 8 bases, and the interval between the two ends is 7 bases.

Points on this clone: Its antigen specificity is not known. No qualities accompany the bases; no much larger clone lies one base away.

The TCR originated in a woman aged 45-60 years with colorectal cancer. The chain is encoded by TRBV6-6 joined to TRBJ1-4; the D gene lacks a confident call. Sequences were obtained from PBMCs. The base sequence is TGTGCCAGCAGCTCCTGGGAAAAACTGTTTTTT. Translated, this is CASSSWEKLFF.